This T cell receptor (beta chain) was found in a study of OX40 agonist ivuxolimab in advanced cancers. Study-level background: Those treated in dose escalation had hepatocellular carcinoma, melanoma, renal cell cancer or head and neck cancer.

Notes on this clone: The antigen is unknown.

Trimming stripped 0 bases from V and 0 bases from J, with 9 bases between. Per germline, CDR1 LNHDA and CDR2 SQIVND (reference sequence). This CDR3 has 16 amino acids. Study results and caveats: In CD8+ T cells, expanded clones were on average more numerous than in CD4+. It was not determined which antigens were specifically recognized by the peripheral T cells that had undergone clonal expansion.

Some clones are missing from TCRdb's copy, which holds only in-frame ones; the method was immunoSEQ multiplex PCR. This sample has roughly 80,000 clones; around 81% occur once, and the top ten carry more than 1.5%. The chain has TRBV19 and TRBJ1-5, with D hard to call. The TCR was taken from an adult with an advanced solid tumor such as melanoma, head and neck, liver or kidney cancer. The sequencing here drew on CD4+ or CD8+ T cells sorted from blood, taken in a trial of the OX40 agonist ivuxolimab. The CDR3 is CASSIDSQDSNQPQHF. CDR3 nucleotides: TGTGCCAGTAGTATAGATTCCCAGGATAGCAATCAGCCCCAGCATTTT.